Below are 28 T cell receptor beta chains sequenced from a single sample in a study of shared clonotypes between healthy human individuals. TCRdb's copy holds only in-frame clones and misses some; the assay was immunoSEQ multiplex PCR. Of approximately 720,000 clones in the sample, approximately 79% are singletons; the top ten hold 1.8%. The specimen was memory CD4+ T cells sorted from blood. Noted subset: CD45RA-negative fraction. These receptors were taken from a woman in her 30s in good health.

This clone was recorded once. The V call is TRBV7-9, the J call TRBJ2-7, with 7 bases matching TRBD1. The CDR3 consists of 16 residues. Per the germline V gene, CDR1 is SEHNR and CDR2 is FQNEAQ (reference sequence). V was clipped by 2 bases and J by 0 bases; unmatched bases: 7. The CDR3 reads CASSLSLTGLSYEQYF. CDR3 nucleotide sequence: TGTGCCAGCAGCTTAAGCTTGACAGGGCTCTCCTACGAGCAGTACTTC. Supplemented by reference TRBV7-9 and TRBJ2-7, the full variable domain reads DTGVSQNPRHKITKRGQNVTFRCDPISEHNRLYWYRQTLGQGPEFLTYFQNEAQLEKSRLLSDRFSAERPKGSFSTLEIQRTEQGDSAMYLCASSLSLTGLSYEQYFGPGTRLTVT.

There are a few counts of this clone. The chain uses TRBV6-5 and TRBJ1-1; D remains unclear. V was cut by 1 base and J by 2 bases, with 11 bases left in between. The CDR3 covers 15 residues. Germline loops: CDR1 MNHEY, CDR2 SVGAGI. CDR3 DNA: TGTGCCAGCAGTTACTGGTCAGGAACTAACACTGAAGCTTTCTTT. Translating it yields CASSYWSGTNTEAFF.

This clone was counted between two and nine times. The CDR3: CASSQQAGLYEQYF. CDR3 nucleotides: TGCGCCAGCAGCCAACAAGCGGGACTCTACGAGCAGTACTTC. The chain has TRBV4-1 and TRBJ2-7; 7 nucleotides match TRBD2. Germline CDR1 and CDR2: MGHRA and YSYEKL. V shed 2 bases and J 3 bases; nucleotides not matched to a gene: 4. The CDR3 is 14 amino acids.

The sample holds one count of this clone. The CDR3 coding sequence is TGTGCCAGCAGTTCCAGGACTAGCGGTTACTACAATGAGCAGTTCTTC. This translates into CASSSRTSGYYNEQFF. The V and J genes are TRBV28 and TRBJ2-1; 10 nucleotides match TRBD2. This CDR3 contains 16 residues. V lost 4 bases and J lost 3; bases outside the gene matches: 6. Looked up from germline, CDR1 is MDHEN and CDR2 is SYDVKM.

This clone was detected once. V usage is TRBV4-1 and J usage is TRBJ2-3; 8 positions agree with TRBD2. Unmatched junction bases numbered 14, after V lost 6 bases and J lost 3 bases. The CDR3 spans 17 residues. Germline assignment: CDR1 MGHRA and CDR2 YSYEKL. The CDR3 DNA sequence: TGCGCCAGCAGAAACCGTTGGTGGGGACTAGAAACAGATACGCAGTATTTT. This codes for CASRNRWWGLETDTQYF.

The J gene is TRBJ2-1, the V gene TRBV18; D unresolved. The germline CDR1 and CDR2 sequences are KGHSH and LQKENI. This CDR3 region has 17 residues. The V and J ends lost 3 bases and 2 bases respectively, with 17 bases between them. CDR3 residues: CASSPNLLRTTYNEQFF. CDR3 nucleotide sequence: TGTGCCAGCTCACCGAACCTTCTCAGGACCACCTACAATGAGCAGTTCTTC.

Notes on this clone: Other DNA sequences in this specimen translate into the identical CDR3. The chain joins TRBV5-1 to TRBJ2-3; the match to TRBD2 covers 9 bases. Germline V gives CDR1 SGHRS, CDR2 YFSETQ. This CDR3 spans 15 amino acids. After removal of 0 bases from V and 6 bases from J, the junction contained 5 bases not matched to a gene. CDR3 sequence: CASSLEWREGDTQYF. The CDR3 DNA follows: TGCGCCAGCAGCTTGGAGTGGCGGGAGGGGGATACGCAGTATTTT.

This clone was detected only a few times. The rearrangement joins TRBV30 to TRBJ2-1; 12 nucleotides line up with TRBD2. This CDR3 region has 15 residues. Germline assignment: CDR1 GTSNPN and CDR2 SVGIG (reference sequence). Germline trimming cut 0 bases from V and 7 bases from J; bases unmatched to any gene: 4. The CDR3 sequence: CAWSVGLAGPNEQFF. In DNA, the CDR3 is TGTGCCTGGAGTGTTGGACTAGCGGGGCCGAATGAGCAGTTCTTC. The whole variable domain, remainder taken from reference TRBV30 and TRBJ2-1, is SQTIHQWPATLVQPVGSPLSLECTVEGTSNPNLYWYRQAAGRGLQLLFYSVGIGQISSEVPQNLSASRPQDRQFILSSKKLLLSDSGFYLCAWSVGLAGPNEQFFGPGTRLTVL.

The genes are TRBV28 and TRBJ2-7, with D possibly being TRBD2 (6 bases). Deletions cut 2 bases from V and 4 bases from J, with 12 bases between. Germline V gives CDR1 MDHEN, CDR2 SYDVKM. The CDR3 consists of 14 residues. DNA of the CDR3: TGTGCCAGCAGTTTAACGGGGGTCGGGTACGAGCAGTACTTC. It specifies CASSLTGVGYEQYF.

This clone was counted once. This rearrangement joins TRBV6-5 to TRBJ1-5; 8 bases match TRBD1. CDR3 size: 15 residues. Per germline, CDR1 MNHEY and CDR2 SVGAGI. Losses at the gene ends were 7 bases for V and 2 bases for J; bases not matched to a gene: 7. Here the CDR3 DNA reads TGTGCCAGCAATCCCCAGGGACAGGGCAATCAGCCCCAGCATTTT. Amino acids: CASNPQGQGNQPQHF.

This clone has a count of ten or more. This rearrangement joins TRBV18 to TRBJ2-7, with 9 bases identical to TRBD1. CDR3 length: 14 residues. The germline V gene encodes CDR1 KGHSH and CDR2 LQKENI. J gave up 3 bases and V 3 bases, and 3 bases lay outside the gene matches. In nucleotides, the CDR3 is TGTGCCAGCTCACCTGACAGGGGGTTCTACGAGCAGTACTTC. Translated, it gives CASSPDRGFYEQYF.

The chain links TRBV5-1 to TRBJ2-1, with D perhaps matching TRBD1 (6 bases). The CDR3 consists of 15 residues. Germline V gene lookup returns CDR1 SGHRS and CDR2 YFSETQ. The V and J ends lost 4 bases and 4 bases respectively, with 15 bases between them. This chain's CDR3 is CASSRDNSLYNEQFF. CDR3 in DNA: TGCGCCAGCAGCCGGGACAACAGCCTGTACAATGAGCAGTTCTTC.

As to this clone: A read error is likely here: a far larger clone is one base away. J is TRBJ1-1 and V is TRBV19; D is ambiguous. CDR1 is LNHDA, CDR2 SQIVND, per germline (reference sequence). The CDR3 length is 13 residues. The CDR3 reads CASKSFMNTETFF. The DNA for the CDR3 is TGTGCCAGTAAGTCTTTCATGAACACTGAAACTTTCTTT. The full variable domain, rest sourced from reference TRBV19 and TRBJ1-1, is DGGITQSPKYLFRKEGQNVTLSCEQNLNHDAMYWYRQDPGQGLRLIYYSQIVNDFQKGDIAEGYSVSREKKESFPLTVTSAQKNPTAFYLCASKSFMNTETFFGQGTRLTVV.

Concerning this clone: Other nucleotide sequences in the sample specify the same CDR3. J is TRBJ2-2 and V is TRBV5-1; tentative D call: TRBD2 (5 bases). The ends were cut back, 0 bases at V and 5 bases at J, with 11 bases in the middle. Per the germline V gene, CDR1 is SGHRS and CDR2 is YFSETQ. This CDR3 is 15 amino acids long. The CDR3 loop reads CASSLEGLVTGELFF. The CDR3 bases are TGCGCCAGCAGCTTGGAAGGACTGGTTACCGGGGAGCTGTTTTTT. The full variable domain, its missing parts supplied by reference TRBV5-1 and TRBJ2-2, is KAGVTQTPRYLIKTRGQQVTLSCSPISGHRSVSWYQQTPGQGLQFLFEYFSETQRNKGNFPGRFSGRQFSNSRSEMNVSTLELGDSALYLCASSLEGLVTGELFFGEGSRLTVL.

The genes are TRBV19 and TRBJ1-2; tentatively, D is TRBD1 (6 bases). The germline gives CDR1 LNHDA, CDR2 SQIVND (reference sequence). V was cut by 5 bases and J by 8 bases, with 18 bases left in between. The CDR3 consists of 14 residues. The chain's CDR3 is CASSPSRRGDGYTF. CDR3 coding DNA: TGTGCCAGTAGTCCCAGTCGCAGGGGAGACGGCTACACCTTC.

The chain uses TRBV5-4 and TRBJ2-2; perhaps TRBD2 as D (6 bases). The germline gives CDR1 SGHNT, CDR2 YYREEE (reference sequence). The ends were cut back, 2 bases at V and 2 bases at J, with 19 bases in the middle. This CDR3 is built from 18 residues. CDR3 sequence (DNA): TGTGCCAGCAGCTTTCTAGCGCCAGGTCCCTTAAACACCGGGGAGCTGTTTTTT. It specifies CASSFLAPGPLNTGELFF.

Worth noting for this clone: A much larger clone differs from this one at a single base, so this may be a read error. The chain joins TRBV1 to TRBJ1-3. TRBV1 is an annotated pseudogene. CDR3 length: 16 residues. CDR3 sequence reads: CISRCKVLQAGNTIYF. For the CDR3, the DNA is TGCATCAGCAGATGTAAGGTCCTTCAAGCTGGAAACACCATATATTTT.

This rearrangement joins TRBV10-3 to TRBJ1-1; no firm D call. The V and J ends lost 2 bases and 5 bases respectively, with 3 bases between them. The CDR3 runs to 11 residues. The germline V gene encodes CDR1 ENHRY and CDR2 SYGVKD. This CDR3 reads CAISEGTEAFF. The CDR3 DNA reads TGTGCCATCAGTGAGGGGACTGAAGCTTTCTTT.

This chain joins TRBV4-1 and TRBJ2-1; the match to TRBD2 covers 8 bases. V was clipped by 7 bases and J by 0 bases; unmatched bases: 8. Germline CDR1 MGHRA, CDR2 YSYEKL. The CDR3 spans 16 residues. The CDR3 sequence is CASTPGGAGSYNEQFF. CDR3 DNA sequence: TGCGCCAGCACCCCGGGAGGGGCCGGCTCCTACAATGAGCAGTTCTTC.

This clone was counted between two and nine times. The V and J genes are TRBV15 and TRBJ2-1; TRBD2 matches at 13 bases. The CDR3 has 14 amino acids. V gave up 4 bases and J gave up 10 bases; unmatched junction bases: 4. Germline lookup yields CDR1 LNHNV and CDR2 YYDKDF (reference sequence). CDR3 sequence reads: CATSTGLAGYEQFF. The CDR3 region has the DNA TGTGCCACCAGCACGGGACTAGCGGGATACGAGCAGTTCTTC.

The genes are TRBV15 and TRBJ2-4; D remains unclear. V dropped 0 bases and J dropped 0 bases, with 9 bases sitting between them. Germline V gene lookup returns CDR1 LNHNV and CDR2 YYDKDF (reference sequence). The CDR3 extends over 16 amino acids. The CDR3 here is CATSRDQSVAKNIQYF. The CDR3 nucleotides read TGTGCCACCAGCAGAGACCAGAGCGTAGCCAAAAACATTCAGTACTTC. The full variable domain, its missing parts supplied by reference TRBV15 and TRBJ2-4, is DAMVIQNPRYQVTQFGKPVTLSCSQTLNHNVMYWYQQKSSQAPKLLFHYYDKDFNNEADTPDNFQSRRPNTSFCFLDIRSPGLGDTAMYLCATSRDQSVAKNIQYFGAGTRLSVL.

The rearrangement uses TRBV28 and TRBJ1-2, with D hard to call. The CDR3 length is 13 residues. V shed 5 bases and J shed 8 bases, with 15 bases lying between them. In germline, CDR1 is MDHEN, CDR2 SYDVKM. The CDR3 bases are TGTGCCAGCAGTAAAACGACCAATGGGGGCTACACCTTC. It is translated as CASSKTTNGGYTF.

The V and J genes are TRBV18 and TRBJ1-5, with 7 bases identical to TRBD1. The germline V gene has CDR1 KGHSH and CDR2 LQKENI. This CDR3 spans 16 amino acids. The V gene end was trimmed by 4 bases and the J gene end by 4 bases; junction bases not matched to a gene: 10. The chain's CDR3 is CASSLSTGQSNQPQHF. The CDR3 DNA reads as TGTGCCAGCTCACTATCGACGGGACAGTCAAATCAGCCCCAGCATTTT.

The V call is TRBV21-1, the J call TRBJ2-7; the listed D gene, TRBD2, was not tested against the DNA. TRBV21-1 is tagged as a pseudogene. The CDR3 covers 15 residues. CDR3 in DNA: TGTGCCAGCTCACCACGGCGGGAACTACCCTACGAGCAGTACTTC. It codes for CASSPRRELPYEQYF.

The chain's CDR3 is CASSRGGDGETQYF. As DNA, the CDR3 is TGTGCCAGCAGCCGTGGCGGGGACGGAGAGACCCAGTACTTC. The chain joins TRBV5-4 to TRBJ2-5; D perhaps matches TRBD2 (6 bases). V was pared by 4 bases and J by 4 bases, with 14 bases between. The germline V gene has CDR1 SGHNT and CDR2 YYREEE (reference sequence). The CDR3 sequence is 14 residues long.

This CDR3 is CASSLHQTGAREAFF. The CDR3 coding sequence is TGCGCCAGCAGTCTCCACCAAACAGGGGCGAGGGAAGCTTTCTTT. The chain uses TRBV10-2 and TRBJ1-1; 7 bases are shared with TRBD1. The CDR3 spans 15 residues. Looked up from germline, CDR1 is WSHSY and CDR2 is SAAADI. The V gene end was trimmed by 5 bases and the J gene end by 8 bases; junction bases not matched to a gene: 14.

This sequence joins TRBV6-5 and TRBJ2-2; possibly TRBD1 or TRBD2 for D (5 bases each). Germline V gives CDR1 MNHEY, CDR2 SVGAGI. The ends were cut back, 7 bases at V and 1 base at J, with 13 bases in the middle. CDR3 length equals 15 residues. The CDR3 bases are TGTGCCAGCATACGGGGCACAGGGAACACCGGGGAGCTGTTTTTT. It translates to CASIRGTGNTGELFF.

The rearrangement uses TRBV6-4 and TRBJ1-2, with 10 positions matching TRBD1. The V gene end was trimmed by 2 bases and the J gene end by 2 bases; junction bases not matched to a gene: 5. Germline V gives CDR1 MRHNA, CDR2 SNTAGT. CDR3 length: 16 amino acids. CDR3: CASSDRDRGLNYGYTF. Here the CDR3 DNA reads TGTGCCAGCAGTGACCGGGACAGGGGCCTAAACTATGGCTACACCTTC.